The next 30 T cell receptor beta chains were all read from a single sample in a study of T-cell reconstitution after alpha-beta-depleted transplantation in children. Unique molecular identifiers were built into the TCRbeta library. In TCRdb, the PCR reads were re-called with MiXCR into one record per CDR3 protein. Of 200,000 to 300,000 distinct CDR3 sequences listed, under 30% are singletons. Material: PBMCs, obtained before TCRalphabeta/CD19-depleted stem cell transplant. The receptor set was obtained from a girl aged 2-10 years with Fanconi anemia, due to receive a stem cell transplant.

This clonotype has more than one count but fewer than ten. V usage is TRBV7-2 and J usage is TRBJ2-2, with 8 bases that match TRBD2. The ends lost 2 bases at V and 6 bases at J; junction bases unmatched: 8. The CDR3 covers 16 residues. From germline, CDR1 is SGHTA and CDR2 FQGNSA. The CDR3 is CASSLTLAGKAGELFF. CDR3 DNA sequence: TGTGCCAGCAGCTTAACGTTAGCGGGAAAGGCCGGGGAGCTGTTTTTT. Variable domain in full (rest from reference TRBV7-2 and TRBJ2-2): GAGVSQSPSNKVTEKGKDVELRCDPISGHTALYWYRQSLGQGLEFLIYFQGNSAPDKSGLPSDRFSAERTGGSVSTLTIQRTQQEDSAVYLCASSLTLAGKAGELFFGEGSRLTVL.

This clonotype was seen repeatedly, ten times or more. The chain links TRBV6-1 to TRBJ2-3; 7 bases agree with TRBD2. CDR1 is MNHNS and CDR2 is SASEGT in the germline V gene. The CDR3 spans 14 residues. After removal of 6 bases from V and 0 bases from J, the junction contained 3 bases not matched to a gene. Written as DNA, the CDR3 is TGTGCCAGCAGGGGGGGGGAAAGCACAGATACGCAGTATTTT. Encoded protein: CASRGGESTDTQYF.

There are many counts of this clonotype. The chain is built from TRBV28 and TRBJ2-3; 8 bases map to TRBD1. This CDR3 comprises 13 residues. The V gene end was trimmed by 8 bases and the J gene end by 6 bases; junction bases not matched to a gene: 7. The germline V gene encodes CDR1 MDHEN and CDR2 SYDVKM. CDR3: CASCAGGLDTQYF. CDR3 coding DNA: TGTGCCAGCTGTGCAGGGGGCTTGGATACGCAGTATTTT.

There are many counts of this clonotype. This chain links TRBV29-1 with TRBJ2-2; D uncertain. The V gene's germline CDR1 is SQVTM and CDR2 ANQGSEA. The CDR3 length is 15 residues. V lost 5 bases and J 5 bases, leaving 18 bases between the germline ends. The CDR3 spells CSVTNQRKGTGELFF. Written as DNA, the CDR3 is TGCAGCGTTACAAATCAGAGGAAGGGAACCGGGGAGCTGTTTTTT.

This clonotype was counted at least ten times. The chain joins TRBV9 to TRBJ2-2; D unclear. The V end lost 2 bases, the J end lost 4 bases, and 9 bases lay between the germline ends. Germline V gives CDR1 SGDLS, CDR2 YYNGEE. The CDR3 length is 14 residues. CDR3: CASSVAGITGELFF. The CDR3 nucleotides are TGTGCCAGCAGCGTGGCAGGAATCACCGGGGAGCTGTTTTTT.

This clonotype came up many times. The chain's CDR3 is CASSDRGLMSYTF. DNA for the CDR3: TGCGCCAGCAGCGACAGGGGGCTAATGAGCTACACCTTC. The rearrangement links TRBV10-2 to TRBJ1-2; the match to TRBD1 covers 10 bases. The CDR3 consists of 13 residues. The V and J ends lost 6 bases and 9 bases, in that order; junction bases with no gene match: 7. From germline, CDR1 is WSHSY and CDR2 SAAADI.

The chain joins TRBV21-1 to TRBJ2-7; the table names TRBD2, a call not compared with the DNA. TRBV21-1 is classified as a pseudogene. CDR3 length: 15 residues. The CDR3 reads CASSDQPLRGGEQYF. The CDR3 DNA reads as TGTGCCAGCAGCGATCAACCCCTCAGGGGAGGGGAGCAGTACTTC.

This clonotype was counted many times. The rearrangement links TRBV29-1 to TRBJ1-1; 7 bases are shared with TRBD1. The ends lost 7 bases at V and 3 bases at J; junction bases unmatched: 5. Germline values: CDR1 SQVTM, CDR2 ANQGSEA. This CDR3 is 12 amino acids long. Written as DNA, the CDR3 is TGCAGCGACAGGGGAATGGACACTGAAGCTTTCTTT. Protein sequence: CSDRGMDTEAFF. Full variable domain (remainder filled in from reference TRBV29-1 and TRBJ1-1): SAVISQKPSRDICQRGTSLTIQCQVDSQVTMMFWYRQQPGQSLTLIATANQGSEATYESGFVIDKFPISRPNLTFSTLTVSNMSPEDSSIYLCSDRGMDTEAFFGQGTRLTVV.

This clonotype was observed many times. The chain carries TRBV4-1 and TRBJ2-7; no clear D gene. Germline V gives CDR1 MGHRA, CDR2 YSYEKL. The ends were cut back, 1 base at V and 5 bases at J, with 3 bases in the middle. CDR3 length: 11 residues. This chain's CDR3 is CASSQGDEQYF. The CDR3 nucleotides are TGCGCCAGCAGCCAAGGGGACGAGCAGTACTTC.

The chain couples TRBV5-6 to TRBJ1-5; D uncertain. The V gene lost 4 bases and the J gene lost 4 bases, with 6 bases spanning the gap. Germline CDR1 SGHDT, CDR2 YYEEEE. This CDR3 has 12 amino acids. The CDR3 here is CASSGGNQPQHF. CDR3 bases: TGTGCCAGCAGCGGAGGGAATCAGCCCCAGCATTTT.

This clonotype was counted at least ten times. The chain joins TRBV15 to TRBJ2-7, with D hard to call. CDR1 and CDR2 from the germline V gene are LNHNV and YYDKDF (reference sequence). Trimming shortened V by 3 bases and J by 2 bases, and 11 bases separated the two germline ends. The CDR3 covers 14 residues. CDR3 residues: CATSSRLGTYEQYF. The CDR3 DNA reads as TGTGCCACCAGCAGTCGACTGGGAACCTACGAGCAGTACTTC.

This clonotype came up many times. The chain uses TRBV7-2 and TRBJ2-1; tentatively, D is TRBD2 (6 bases). The CDR3 contains 14 residues. CDR1 and CDR2 (germline): SGHTA, FQGNSA. V lost 4 bases and J lost 4, with 11 bases in between. Here the CDR3 DNA reads TGTGCCAGCAGCTCAACGGGGGTGTACAATGAGCAGTTCTTC. Its protein product is CASSSTGVYNEQFF.

This chain uses TRBV10-3 with TRBJ2-7, with 7 nucleotides matching TRBD1. The CDR3 is 15 amino acids. Trimming at V came to 2 bases and at J to 3 bases, leaving 7 bases not matched to a gene. CDR1 ENHRY and CDR2 SYGVKD come from the germline V gene. DNA for the CDR3: TGTGCCATCAGTGAGGGACAGGTCATGAACTACGAGCAGTACTTC. Protein product: CAISEGQVMNYEQYF.

In this sample, this clonotype turned up many times. The J gene is TRBJ2-2, the V gene TRBV27; 11 bases fit TRBD2. Unmatched junction bases numbered 1, after V lost 2 bases and J lost 5 bases. CDR1 and CDR2 from the germline V gene are MNHEY and SMNVEV (reference sequence). This CDR3 region has 15 residues. CDR3 coding DNA: TGTGCCAGCAGTTTACTAGCGGGAGGAACCGGGGAGCTGTTTTTT. Protein: CASSLLAGGTGELFF.

The chain recombines TRBV20-1 with TRBJ1-1; D unclear. The germline gives CDR1 DFQATT, CDR2 SNEGSKA (reference sequence). The CDR3 runs 13 residues. The V end lost 3 bases, the J end lost 0 bases, and 8 bases lay between the germline ends. The CDR3 region has the DNA TGCAGTGCTAGGGGTGATGTGAACACTGAAGCTTTCTTT. Encoded protein: CSARGDVNTEAFF.

The chain joins TRBV5-1 to TRBJ2-1; 15 bases fit TRBD2. V lost 1 base to trimming and J lost 9 bases; unmatched junction nucleotides: 5. Germline values: CDR1 SGHRS, CDR2 YFSETQ. There are 16 residues in the CDR3. The CDR3 region is CASSLMGLAGGFEQFF. For the CDR3, the DNA is TGCGCCAGCAGCTTGATGGGACTAGCGGGGGGATTTGAGCAGTTCTTC.

This clonotype was observed a handful of times. This sequence joins TRBV14 and TRBJ2-5; D remains ambiguous. Trimming left V 2 bases short and J 2 bases short, with 9 bases between. CDR3 length equals 14 residues. CDR1 is SGHDN, CDR2 FVKESK, per germline. CDR3 nucleotide sequence: TGTGCCAGCAGCCAATACAAGGGACAAGAGACCCAGTACTTC. It codes for CASSQYKGQETQYF.

The V and J genes are TRBV3-1 and TRBJ2-7; no clear D. The germline CDR1 and CDR2 sequences are LGHDT and YNNKEL (reference sequence). The CDR3 is 12 amino acids. Trimming cost V 3 bases and J 3 bases, with 6 bases left between them. CDR3: CASSQQDYEQYF. CDR3 sequence (DNA): TGTGCCAGCAGCCAGCAGGACTACGAGCAGTACTTC.

This chain joins TRBV28 and TRBJ1-4, with unresolved D. Germline lookup yields CDR1 MDHEN and CDR2 SYDVKM. V lost 3 bases and J 7 bases, leaving 9 bases between the germline ends. The CDR3 length is 13 residues. CDR3 sequence reads: CASSFPGGEKLFF. CDR3 nucleotide sequence: TGTGCCAGCAGTTTCCCGGGTGGTGAAAAACTGTTTTTT.

The rearrangement joins TRBV28 to TRBJ2-7; TRBD1 matches at 8 bases. The CDR3 has 14 amino acids. Per the germline V gene, CDR1 is MDHEN and CDR2 is SYDVKM. V shed 4 bases, J shed 3 bases, and the junction held 5 bases outside the gene matches. CDR3 loop: CASSSDREGYEQYF. The CDR3 DNA follows: TGTGCCAGCAGTTCGGACAGGGAAGGCTACGAGCAGTACTTC.

This clonotype was recorded many times. This chain links TRBV29-1 with TRBJ2-7; either TRBD1 or TRBD2 may fit D (5 bases each). This CDR3 is 14 amino acids long. V gave up 7 bases and J gave up 2 bases, with 18 bases separating them. CDR1 and CDR2 (germline): SQVTM, ANQGSEA. CDR3 sequence: CSAGSGTRTYEQYF. CDR3 DNA: TGCAGCGCTGGAAGTGGGACCCGGACCTACGAGCAGTACTTC.

The sample holds many counts of this clonotype. The chain combines TRBV5-1 with TRBJ2-5, with 7 bases lining up with TRBD1. The J segment lost 2 bases and the V segment lost 2 bases, leaving 3 bases of the junction unmatched. Germline CDR1 reads SGHRS; CDR2 reads YFSETQ. The CDR3 consists of 14 residues. The CDR3 region has the DNA TGCGCCAGCAGCTTAGGGGGCCCTCAAGAGACCCAGTACTTC. Amino acid sequence: CASSLGGPQETQYF.

The chain combines TRBV2 with TRBJ1-4, with D perhaps matching TRBD1 (5 bases). Germline CDR1 reads SNHLY; CDR2 reads FYNNEI. V was trimmed by 7 bases and J by 5 bases, leaving 14 bases between them. The CDR3 covers 14 residues. The DNA of the CDR3 is TGTGCCAGCATACTGGAGAGGGGAAATGAAAAACTGTTTTTT. Translated, it gives CASILERGNEKLFF. The full variable domain, with the rest looked up from reference TRBV2 and TRBJ1-4, is EPEVTQTPSHQVTQMGQEVILRCVPISNHLYFYWYRQILGQKVEFLVSFYNNEISEKSEIFDDQFSVERPDGSNFTLKIRSTKLEDSAMYFCASILERGNEKLFFGSGTQLSVL.

This clonotype was seen only a few times. This chain links TRBV20-1 with TRBJ2-7; D remains unclear. Trimming took off 6 bases at V and 1 base at J, with 7 bases between the two ends. This CDR3 is 11 amino acids long. The germline V gene has CDR1 DFQATT and CDR2 SNEGSKA (reference sequence). CDR3 in DNA: TGCAGTGCCGCCGAGTCCTACGAGCAGTACTTC. The encoded protein is CSAAESYEQYF.

At least ten counts were recorded for this clonotype. The chain links TRBV20-1 to TRBJ2-3, with no clear D. There are 15 residues in the CDR3. Trimming left V 3 bases short and J 0 bases short, with 13 bases between. Germline lookup yields CDR1 DFQATT and CDR2 SNEGSKA (reference sequence). As DNA, the CDR3 is TGCAGTGCTAGGGACCCCCGTTGGAGCACAGATACGCAGTATTTT. This gives the protein CSARDPRWSTDTQYF.

The rearrangement joins TRBV5-1 to TRBJ2-1; D gene ambiguous. CDR3 length: 13 amino acids. V lost 2 bases to trimming and J lost 6 bases, with 9 bases between them. The germline CDR1 and CDR2 sequences are SGHRS and YFSETQ. CDR3 DNA: TGCGCCAGCAGCTTTGAAGGGATCAATGAGCAGTTCTTC. Protein product: CASSFEGINEQFF.

V and J are TRBV13 and TRBJ2-2; no clear D. Germline CDR1 reads PRHDT; CDR2 reads FYEKMQ (reference sequence). Trimming shortened V by 4 bases and J by 2 bases, and 5 bases separated the two germline ends. The CDR3 has 13 residues. For the CDR3, the DNA is TGTGCCAGCAGCTCCTATAACACCGGGGAGCTGTTTTTT. Its protein product is CASSSYNTGELFF.

This clonotype was observed at least ten times. CDR3 loop: CASRYGQEGNTEAFF. Here the CDR3 DNA reads TGTGCCAGCAGGTACGGCCAGGAAGGAAACACTGAAGCTTTCTTT. J is TRBJ1-1 and V is TRBV7-8; D gene ambiguous. Germline assignment: CDR1 SGHVS and CDR2 FQNEAQ. V lost 6 bases and J 2 bases, leaving 16 bases between the germline ends. The CDR3 totals 15 residues.

The V and J genes are TRBV9 and TRBJ2-1; 8 positions match TRBD2. CDR3 length: 14 amino acids. J gave up 10 bases and V 1 base, and 7 bases lay outside the gene matches. Germline CDR1 SGDLS, CDR2 YYNGEE. The CDR3 loop is CASSVLAGGYEQFF. The CDR3 DNA is TGTGCCAGCAGCGTACTCGCGGGGGGCTACGAGCAGTTCTTC.

A remark on this clonotype: A much larger clone lies one base from this, so it may be a read error. The chain uses TRBV7-4 and TRBJ2-7; D might be TRBD2 (6 bases). The CDR3 is 13 residues long. Germline lookup yields CDR1 SGHVT and CDR2 SQSDAQ. V lost 3 bases and J lost 3, with 9 bases in between. The CDR3, as DNA: TGTGCCAGCAGCTTCGGGGGTCTCTACGAGCAGTACTTC. Translating it yields CASSFGGLYEQYF.